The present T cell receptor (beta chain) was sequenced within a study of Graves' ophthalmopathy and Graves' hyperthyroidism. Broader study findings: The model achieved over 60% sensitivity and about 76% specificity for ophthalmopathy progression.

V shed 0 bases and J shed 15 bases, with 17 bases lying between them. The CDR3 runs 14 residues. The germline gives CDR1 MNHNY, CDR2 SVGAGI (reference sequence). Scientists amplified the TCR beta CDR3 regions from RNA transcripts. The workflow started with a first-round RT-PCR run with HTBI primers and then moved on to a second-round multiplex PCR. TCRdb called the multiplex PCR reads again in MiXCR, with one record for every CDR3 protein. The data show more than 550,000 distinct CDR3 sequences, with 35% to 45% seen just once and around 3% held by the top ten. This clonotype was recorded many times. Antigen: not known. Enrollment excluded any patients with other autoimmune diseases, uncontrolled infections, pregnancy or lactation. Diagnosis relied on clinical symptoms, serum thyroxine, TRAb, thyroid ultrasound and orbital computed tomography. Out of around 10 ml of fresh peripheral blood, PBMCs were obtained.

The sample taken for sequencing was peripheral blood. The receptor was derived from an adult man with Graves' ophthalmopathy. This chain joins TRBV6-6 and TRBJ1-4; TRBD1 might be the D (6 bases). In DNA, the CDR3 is TGTGCCAGCAGTTACTCGAAAGGGGGTTCAGGGGTGTTTTTT. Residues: CASSYSKGGSGVFF.